The 21 T cell receptor beta chains below all came from one sample that was sequenced in a study of cytomegalovirus exposure and HLA in healthy donors. Sequenced by immunoSEQ multiplex PCR; TCRdb stores in-frame clones only, minus some. This table holds over 100,000 clones, approximately 91% found once. Sequencing was done on a sample of PBMCs. The receptor set was obtained from a woman under 30 in good health and CMV-seronegative.

The chain uses TRBV5-1 and TRBJ2-7, with 8 positions matching TRBD1. CDR1 is SGHRS, CDR2 YFSETQ, per germline. The length of the CDR3 is 15 residues. Trimming removed 2 bases from V and 5 bases from J; junction bases left unmatched: 9. As DNA, the CDR3 is TGCGCCAGCAGCTTCAATCAGGGGGCTCTCAACGAGCAGTACTTC. Amino acid sequence: CASSFNQGALNEQYF.

The chain links TRBV20-1 to TRBJ1-1; D gene ambiguous. Deletions cut 6 bases from V and 4 bases from J, with 9 bases between. This CDR3 region has 11 residues. Germline CDR1 DFQATT, CDR2 SNEGSKA (reference sequence). The CDR3 region has the DNA TGCAGTGCCCGGGTGGTCACTGAAGCTTTCTTT. Its translation is CSARVVTEAFF.

This chain links TRBV30 with TRBJ1-1, with D perhaps matching TRBD1 (6 bases). The CDR3 has 14 amino acids. Trimming took off 5 bases at V and 0 bases at J, with 13 bases between the two ends. Germline V lookup: CDR1 GTSNPN, CDR2 SVGIG (reference sequence). CDR3 sequence (DNA): TGTGCCTGGGGGCGGACAGCCATGAACACTGAAGCTTTCTTT. Encoded protein: CAWGRTAMNTEAFF.

This chain links TRBV28 with TRBJ1-1, with 7 nucleotides matching TRBD1. J was trimmed by 4 bases and V by 4 bases; bases with no gene match: 15. This CDR3 has 17 amino acids. Germline V gene sequence: CDR1 MDHEN, CDR2 SYDVKM. The CDR3, as DNA: TGTGCCAGCAGTTCGAGACAGGGTTTCGTGGGGGTCACTGAAGCTTTCTTT. This encodes CASSSRQGFVGVTEAFF. Complete variable domain (other parts from reference TRBV28 and TRBJ1-1): DVKVTQSSRYLVKRTGEKVFLECVQDMDHENMFWYRQDPGLGLRLIYFSYDVKMKEKGDIPEGYSVSREKKERFSLILESASTNQTSMYLCASSSRQGFVGVTEAFFGQGTRLTVV.

This clone was seen once. The chain joins TRBV18 to TRBJ1-2; the D gene is possibly TRBD1 (5 bases). Germline V gene lookup returns CDR1 KGHSH and CDR2 LQKENI. Trimming stripped 6 bases from V and 2 bases from J, with 19 bases between. The CDR3 is 16 residues long. The CDR3 region is CASSARLPQANYGYTF. In DNA, the CDR3 is TGTGCCAGCTCGGCCCGACTTCCACAGGCCAACTATGGCTACACCTTC.

The chain is built from TRBV27 and TRBJ2-7; 12 nucleotides align to TRBD2. Germline CDR1 and CDR2: MNHEY and SMNVEV (reference sequence). Trimming cost V 5 bases and J 2 bases; bases outside gene matches: 1. The CDR3 extends over 14 amino acids. CDR3 bases: TGTGCCAGCAGTAGGACTAGCGGGACCTACGAGCAGTACTTC. It is translated as CASSRTSGTYEQYF.

The V gene is TRBV30, the J gene TRBJ2-5; D call uncertain. The length of the CDR3 is 15 residues. Germline lookup yields CDR1 GTSNPN and CDR2 SVGIG (reference sequence). Trimming removed 4 bases at V and 1 base at J, with 16 bases between. The DNA for the CDR3 is TGTGCCTGGACCCCTAGAGAGAGGTTCCAAGAGACCCAGTACTTC. It yields the protein CAWTPRERFQETQYF.

The chain joins TRBV4-2 to TRBJ1-5; the D gene is possibly TRBD1 (5 bases). From germline, CDR1 is LGHNA and CDR2 YNFKEQ. The V end was cut by 4 bases, the J end by 5 bases, with 6 bases between. The CDR3 contains 12 residues. The CDR3 region has the DNA TGTGCCAGCAGCCGGGGCGATCAGCCCCAGCATTTT. It encodes CASSRGDQPQHF.

This clone was counted many times. This chain's CDR3 is CASSDSTSSSGANVLTF. For the CDR3, the DNA is TGTGCCAGCAGTGACTCGACTAGTAGCTCTGGGGCCAACGTCCTGACTTTC. V is TRBV6-4 and J is TRBJ2-6; possible D gene TRBD2, 6 bases. CDR1 is MRHNA and CDR2 is SNTAGT in the germline V gene. V lost 0 bases and J lost 0, with 9 bases in between. The CDR3 covers 17 residues.

CDR3 sequence reads: CASSLGSRGYEQYF. CDR3 nucleotides: TGTGCCAGCAGCTTAGGGTCTAGGGGGTACGAGCAGTACTTC. This chain links TRBV11-2 with TRBJ2-7, with D possibly TRBD1 on 6 matching bases. Germline-derived CDR1 and CDR2 are SGHAT and FQNNGV. The CDR3 runs 14 residues. V dropped 1 base and J dropped 4 bases, with 11 bases sitting between them.

The rearrangement joins TRBV7-3 to TRBJ2-6; perhaps TRBD1 as D (7 bases). V was trimmed by 2 bases and J by 0 bases, leaving 14 bases between them. Germline CDR1 reads SGHTA; CDR2 reads FQGTGA. This CDR3 spans 18 amino acids. CDR3 sequence: CASSLLPGGSSGANVLTF. As DNA, the CDR3 is TGTGCCAGCAGCTTATTGCCAGGGGGGAGCTCTGGGGCCAACGTCCTGACTTTC.

The rearrangement uses TRBV7-9 and TRBJ1-5, with D tentatively TRBD1 (5 bases). Per the germline V gene, CDR1 is SEHNR and CDR2 is FQNEAQ (reference sequence). The CDR3 runs 14 residues. V shed 2 bases and J shed 5 bases, with 10 bases lying between them. Written as DNA, the CDR3 is TGTGCCAGCAGCTTAATAGGGGAAGATCAGCCCCAGCATTTT. Protein product: CASSLIGEDQPQHF.

This clone showed up just a few times. The genes are TRBV7-3 and TRBJ1-2; 7 bases are a match to TRBD1. CDR3 length: 13 amino acids. CDR1 is SGHTA, CDR2 FQGTGA, per germline. The junction had 3 bases not matched to a gene; V was cut back by 1 base and J by 7 bases. For the CDR3, the DNA is TGTGCCAGCAGCTTAATAGGGGGCGGTGGCTACACCTTC. The encoded protein is CASSLIGGGGYTF.

As regards this clone: A junction end diverges from the germline sequence, so it may reflect a read error. The chain has TRBV6-5 and TRBJ1-2, with no clear D. The CDR3 has 13 residues. CDR1 is MNHEY and CDR2 is SVGAGI in the germline V gene. CDR3 residues: CASRAQSWLGNSF. For the CDR3, the DNA is TGTGCCAGCAGGGCCCAAAGTTGGTTGGGCAACTCCTTC.

This clone was recorded once. The rearrangement joins TRBV5-1 to TRBJ2-5; possible D gene TRBD1, 6 bases. There are 16 residues in the CDR3. Trimming removed 0 bases from V and 2 bases from J, with 14 bases in between. CDR1 and CDR2 from the germline V gene are SGHRS and YFSETQ. The CDR3 bases are TGCGCCAGCAGCTTGGCCGAGGGGACACTACAAGAGACCCAGTACTTC. Translated: CASSLAEGTLQETQYF.

The chain recombines TRBV6-5 with TRBJ1-1, with 9 bases lining up with TRBD1. CDR1 and CDR2 from the germline V gene are MNHEY and SVGAGI. There are 15 residues in the CDR3. V was clipped by 5 bases and J by 5 bases; unmatched bases: 9. This chain's CDR3 is CASSPRRQGETEAFF. CDR3 DNA: TGTGCCAGCAGTCCCCGGCGACAGGGGGAAACTGAAGCTTTCTTT.

The chain links TRBV11-2 to TRBJ2-7; D remains ambiguous. This CDR3 spans 12 amino acids. Trimming cost V 6 bases and J 4 bases, with 10 bases left between them. Germline values: CDR1 SGHAT, CDR2 FQNNGV. For the CDR3, the DNA is TGTGCCAGCAGTTTTCTAAGTTACGAGCAGTACTTC. It specifies CASSFLSYEQYF.

This chain uses TRBV5-1 with TRBJ2-5, with TRBD1 identical over 7 bases. CDR3 length: 16 residues. Germline V gives CDR1 SGHRS, CDR2 YFSETQ. J was trimmed by 1 base and V by 0 bases; bases with no gene match: 6. Here the CDR3 DNA reads TGCGCCAGCAGCTTGGCCTCCAGGGGGACCCAAGAGACCCAGTACTTC. This codes for CASSLASRGTQETQYF.

DNA of the CDR3: TGCGCCAGCAGCTGGACACACGACACAGATACGCAGTATTTT. Its protein is CASSWTHDTDTQYF. The J gene is TRBJ2-3, the V gene TRBV5-1; D may be TRBD1 (5 bases). The CDR3 sequence is 14 residues long. CDR1 and CDR2 (germline): SGHRS, YFSETQ. Trimming took off 3 bases at V and 2 bases at J, with 10 bases between the two ends.

The V call is TRBV19, the J call TRBJ1-3, with 7 bases aligning to TRBD1. The CDR3 is 17 amino acids. Germline-derived CDR1 and CDR2 are LNHDA and SQIVND (reference sequence). Trimming cost V 6 bases and J 0 bases; bases outside gene matches: 11. CDR3 DNA sequence: TGTGCCAGTAGCCTCGGACAGGCCCGATTCTCTGGAAACACCATATATTTT. Translating gives CASSLGQARFSGNTIYF.

The sample holds one count of this clone. The J gene is TRBJ2-7, the V gene TRBV7-2; 10 nucleotides align to TRBD2. Germline assignment: CDR1 SGHTA and CDR2 FQGNSA. The CDR3 is 15 residues long. The junction had 6 bases not matched to a gene; V was cut back by 5 bases and J by 2 bases. CDR3 region: CASSLRTSGPYEQYF. Written as DNA, the CDR3 is TGTGCCAGCAGCCTTCGGACTAGCGGACCCTACGAGCAGTACTTC.